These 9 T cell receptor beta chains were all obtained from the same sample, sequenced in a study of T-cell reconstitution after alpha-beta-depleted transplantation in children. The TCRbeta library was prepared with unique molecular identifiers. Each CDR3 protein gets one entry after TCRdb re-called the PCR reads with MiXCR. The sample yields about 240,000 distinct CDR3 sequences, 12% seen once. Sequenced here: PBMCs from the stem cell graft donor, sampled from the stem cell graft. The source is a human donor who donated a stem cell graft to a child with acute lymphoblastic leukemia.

The CDR3 nucleotides read TGCGCCAGCAGGCCATACGGGGGACAGGGTCAAGAGACCCAGTACTTC. This gives the protein CASRPYGGQGQETQYF. The rearrangement links TRBV5-1 to TRBJ2-5; 9 bases match TRBD1. The CDR3 is 16 amino acids. Germline values: CDR1 SGHRS, CDR2 YFSETQ. Trimming removed 5 bases from V and 2 bases from J; junction bases left unmatched: 10. The full variable domain, with the rest looked up from reference TRBV5-1 and TRBJ2-5, is KAGVTQTPRYLIKTRGQQVTLSCSPISGHRSVSWYQQTPGQGLQFLFEYFSETQRNKGNFPGRFSGRQFSNSRSEMNVSTLELGDSALYLCASRPYGGQGQETQYFGPGTRLLVL.

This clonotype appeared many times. The CDR3 protein is CASSPDRVAEAFF. The CDR3, as DNA: TGTGCCAGCAGCCCGGACAGGGTAGCTGAAGCTTTCTTT. The chain uses TRBV7-9 and TRBJ1-1, with 8 positions matching TRBD1. The CDR3 is 13 amino acids. Germline trimming cut 5 bases from V and 6 bases from J; bases unmatched to any gene: 5. Germline CDR1 is SEHNR and CDR2 is FQNEAQ (reference sequence).

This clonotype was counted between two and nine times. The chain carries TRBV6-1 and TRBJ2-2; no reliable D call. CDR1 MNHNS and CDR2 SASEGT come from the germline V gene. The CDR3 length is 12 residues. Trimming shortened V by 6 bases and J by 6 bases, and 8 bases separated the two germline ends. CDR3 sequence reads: CASSIGSGELFF. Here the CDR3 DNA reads TGTGCCAGCAGCATTGGGTCCGGGGAGCTGTTTTTT.

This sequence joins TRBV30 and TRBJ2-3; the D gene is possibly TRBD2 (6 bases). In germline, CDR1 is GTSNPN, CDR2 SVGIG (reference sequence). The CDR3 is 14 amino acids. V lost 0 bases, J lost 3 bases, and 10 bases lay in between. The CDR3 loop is CAWSVLLATDTQYF. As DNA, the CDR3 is TGTGCCTGGAGTGTTTTACTAGCAACAGATACGCAGTATTTT.

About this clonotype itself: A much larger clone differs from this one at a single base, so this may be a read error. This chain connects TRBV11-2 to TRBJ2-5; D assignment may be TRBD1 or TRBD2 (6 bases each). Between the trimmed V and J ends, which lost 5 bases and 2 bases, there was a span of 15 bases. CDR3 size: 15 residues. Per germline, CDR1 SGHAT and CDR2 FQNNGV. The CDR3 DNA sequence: TGTGCCAGCAGCGTAGGGGGGACGGTTCAAGAGACCCAGTACTTC. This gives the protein CASSVGGTVQETQYF.

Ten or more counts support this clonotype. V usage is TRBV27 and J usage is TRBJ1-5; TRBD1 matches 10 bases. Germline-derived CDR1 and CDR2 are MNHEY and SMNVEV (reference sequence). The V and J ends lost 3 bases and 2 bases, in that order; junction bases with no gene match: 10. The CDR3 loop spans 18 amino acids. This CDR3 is CASSFSSHGTGGNQPQHF. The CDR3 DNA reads TGTGCCAGCAGTTTCTCCTCCCACGGGACAGGGGGCAATCAGCCCCAGCATTTT.

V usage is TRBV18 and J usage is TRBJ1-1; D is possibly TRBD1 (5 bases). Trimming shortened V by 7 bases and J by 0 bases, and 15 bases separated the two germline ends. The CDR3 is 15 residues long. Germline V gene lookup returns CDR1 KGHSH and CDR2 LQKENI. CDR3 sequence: CASFPGRRMNTEAFF. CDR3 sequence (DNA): TGTGCCAGCTTCCCGGGACGGCGGATGAACACTGAAGCTTTCTTT.

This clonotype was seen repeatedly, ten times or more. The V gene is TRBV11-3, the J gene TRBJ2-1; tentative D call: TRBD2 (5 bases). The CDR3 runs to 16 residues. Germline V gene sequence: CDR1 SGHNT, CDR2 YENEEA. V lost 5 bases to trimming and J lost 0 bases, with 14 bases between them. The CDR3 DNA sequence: TGTGCCAGCAGCCCGGCGGGTGTTTCCTCCTACAATGAGCAGTTCTTC. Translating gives CASSPAGVSSYNEQFF.

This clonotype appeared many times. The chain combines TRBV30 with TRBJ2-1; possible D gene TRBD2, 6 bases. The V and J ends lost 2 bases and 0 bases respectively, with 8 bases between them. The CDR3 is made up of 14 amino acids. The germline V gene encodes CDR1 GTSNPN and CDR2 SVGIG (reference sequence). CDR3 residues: CAWSLGGSYNEQFF. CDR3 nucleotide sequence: TGTGCCTGGAGTTTGGGGGGCTCCTACAATGAGCAGTTCTTC.